One and the same sample provided the 30 T cell receptor beta chains below, sequenced in a study of CD8 T cells in ankylosing spondylitis. TCRdb re-called the 5' RACE reads with MiXCR, one entry per CDR3 protein. The sample carries around 25,000 distinct CDR3 sequences, roughly a sixth recorded once. The sample consisted of blood. These receptors came from a male donor with ankylosing spondylitis or in good health (not recorded which).

There are a few counts of this clonotype. The chain recombines TRBV7-2 with TRBJ2-1; 8 nucleotides agree with TRBD1. The CDR3 sequence is 16 residues long. Per germline, CDR1 SGHTA and CDR2 FQGNSA. J was trimmed by 3 bases and V by 2 bases; bases with no gene match: 6. In nucleotides, the CDR3 is TGTGCCAGCAGCTTATACCAGGGGGCTATCTACAATGAGCAGTTCTTC. This encodes CASSLYQGAIYNEQFF.

For the CDR3, the DNA is TGCAGTGCAAAACTAGCGCGAGAGACCCAGTACTTC. Translation: CSAKLARETQYF. The chain has TRBV20-1 and TRBJ2-5; TRBD2 matches 7 bases. Looked up from germline, CDR1 is DFQATT and CDR2 is SNEGSKA (reference sequence). V dropped 6 bases and J dropped 4; count of bases not matched to a gene: 5. This CDR3 contains 12 residues.

This clonotype was observed many times. This sequence joins TRBV5-5 and TRBJ2-1; tentative D call: TRBD2 (6 bases). V was pared by 5 bases and J by 7 bases, with 13 bases between. This CDR3 has 13 amino acids. Germline V gene data show CDR1 as SGHKS and CDR2 as YYEKEE (reference sequence). The CDR3 loop reads CASRLLASNEQFF. The CDR3 coding sequence is TGTGCCAGCAGATTACTAGCTTCGAATGAGCAGTTCTTC.

This clonotype was seen at least ten times. This chain joins TRBV29-1 and TRBJ2-5, with 7 bases that match TRBD1. The CDR3 totals 12 residues. CDR1 is SQVTM, CDR2 ANQGSEA, per germline. With V trimmed by 5 bases and J by 1 base, 1 base remained unmatched. The CDR3 DNA sequence: TGCAGCGTTAGGGACAGCCAAGAGACCCAGTACTTC. Translated, it gives CSVRDSQETQYF.

This clonotype was detected ten times or more. The rearrangement links TRBV7-2 to TRBJ1-4; D gene unclear. From germline, CDR1 is SGHTA and CDR2 FQGNSA. The CDR3 runs to 14 residues. Trimming shortened V by 5 bases and J by 5 bases, and 12 bases separated the two germline ends. The CDR3, as DNA: TGTGCCAGCAGCCATGAGACGGTGAATGAAAAACTGTTTTTT. This encodes CASSHETVNEKLFF. The whole variable domain, filled in from reference TRBV7-2 and TRBJ1-4, reads GAGVSQSPSNKVTEKGKDVELRCDPISGHTALYWYRQSLGQGLEFLIYFQGNSAPDKSGLPSDRFSAERTGGSVSTLTIQRTQQEDSAVYLCASSHETVNEKLFFGSGTQLSVL.

This clonotype was observed a few times. The V call is TRBV27, the J call TRBJ2-3, with D uncertain. The V and J ends lost 6 bases and 1 base respectively, with 8 bases between them. CDR1 and CDR2 from the germline V gene are MNHEY and SMNVEV (reference sequence). This CDR3 spans 13 amino acids. The CDR3 loop reads CASRLWGTDTQYF. The CDR3, as DNA: TGTGCCAGCAGACTGTGGGGCACAGATACGCAGTATTTT.

This clonotype came up a few times. The chain uses TRBV27 and TRBJ1-1, with D unclear. Germline values: CDR1 MNHEY, CDR2 SMNVEV (reference sequence). V was shortened by 4 bases and J by 6 bases, with 9 bases between the two germline ends. CDR3 size: 12 residues. This CDR3 reads CASSSGVAEAFF. The DNA for the CDR3 is TGTGCCAGCAGTTCGGGAGTCGCTGAAGCTTTCTTT.

This clonotype was detected many times. This chain uses TRBV12-3 or TRBV12-4 with TRBJ1-6, with no clear D. CDR3 length: 12 amino acids. Trimming removed 8 bases from V and 5 bases from J, with 7 bases in between. This CDR3 is CASGVDNSPLHF. The CDR3 region has the DNA TGTGCCAGCGGGGTAGATAATTCACCCCTCCACTTT.

This clonotype occurred a few times. This chain uses TRBV7-9 with TRBJ1-3; TRBD1 is a possible D gene (5 bases). The V end lost 0 bases, the J end lost 8 bases, and 14 bases lay between the germline ends. The germline V gene encodes CDR1 SEHNR and CDR2 FQNEAQ (reference sequence). CDR3 length equals 15 residues. This chain's CDR3 is CASSLAGATGYTIYF. The DNA of the CDR3 is TGTGCCAGCAGCTTAGCAGGGGCGACCGGTTACACCATATATTTT.

This chain joins TRBV29-1 and TRBJ2-7, with 7 bases lining up with TRBD1. There are 12 residues in the CDR3. V shed 6 bases, J shed 2 bases, and the junction held 4 bases outside the gene matches. Germline lookup yields CDR1 SQVTM and CDR2 ANQGSEA. The CDR3 sequence is CSVKGAPYEQYF. In DNA, the CDR3 is TGCAGCGTAAAGGGGGCTCCCTACGAGCAGTACTTC.

This clonotype was counted many times. CDR3 sequence (DNA): TGTGCCAGCAGTTACTCTGGACTAGCGGGGATCTACAATGAGCAGTTCTTC. Amino acids: CASSYSGLAGIYNEQFF. The chain uses TRBV6-2 or TRBV6-3 and TRBJ2-1; TRBD2 matches at 12 bases. J was trimmed by 3 bases and V by 0 bases; bases with no gene match: 3. Germline V lookup: CDR1 MNHEY, CDR2 SVGEGT. The CDR3 sequence is 17 residues long.

This chain links TRBV20-1 with TRBJ2-7, with 8 bases matching TRBD2. Looked up from germline, CDR1 is DFQATT and CDR2 is SNEGSKA (reference sequence). The V gene end was trimmed by 0 bases and the J gene end by 2 bases; junction bases not matched to a gene: 9. This CDR3 region has 16 residues. The CDR3 sequence is CSARDLSGSKPYEQYF. The CDR3, as DNA: TGCAGTGCTAGAGATTTGAGCGGGAGTAAACCCTACGAGCAGTACTTC.

By share, this clonotype counts as medium-sized. The chain couples TRBV12-3 or TRBV12-4 to TRBJ2-3; 10 nucleotides agree with TRBD2. The CDR3 totals 18 residues. J lost 6 bases, V lost 2 bases, and 14 bases had no gene match. The CDR3 DNA follows: TGTGCCAGCAGTTTACGGTCCGGGGCTAGCGGGGGAGGGGATACGCAGTATTTT. This encodes CASSLRSGASGGGDTQYF.

This clonotype is medium-sized by share. Being one base from a much bigger clone, this may be a read error. This sequence joins TRBV9 and TRBJ2-5; a possible D gene is TRBD2 (6 bases). Looked up from germline, CDR1 is SGDLS and CDR2 is YYNGEE. The CDR3 totals 14 residues. The CDR3 sequence is CASSGMGLQESQYF. The CDR3 bases are TGTGCCAGCAGCGGAATGGGACTTCAAGAGTCCCAGTACTTC.

This clonotype was detected only a few times. The chain is built from TRBV7-2 and TRBJ2-5, with D possibly TRBD2 on 5 matching bases. Germline CDR1 SGHTA, CDR2 FQGNSA. This CDR3 is built from 14 residues. V was cut by 1 base and J by 5 bases, with 11 bases left in between. The CDR3 is CASSLGTGTETQYF. The CDR3 DNA reads as TGTGCCAGCAGCTTAGGGACGGGAACCGAGACCCAGTACTTC. Combining the CDR3 with reference TRBV7-2 and TRBJ2-5 gives the whole variable domain GAGVSQSPSNKVTEKGKDVELRCDPISGHTALYWYRQSLGQGLEFLIYFQGNSAPDKSGLPSDRFSAERTGGSVSTLTIQRTQQEDSAVYLCASSLGTGTETQYFGPGTRLLVL.

The sample holds many counts of this clonotype. The chain links TRBV5-1 to TRBJ2-5, with D perhaps given as TRBD1 or TRBD2 (6 bases each). V lost 1 base, J lost 3 bases, and 10 bases lay in between. This CDR3 comprises 14 residues. Germline CDR1 is SGHRS and CDR2 is YFSETQ. The CDR3 DNA reads TGCGCCAGCAGCTTGTCGGGGGCCGAAGAGACCCAGTACTTC. This sequence encodes CASSLSGAEETQYF. Full variable domain (remainder filled in from reference TRBV5-1 and TRBJ2-5): KAGVTQTPRYLIKTRGQQVTLSCSPISGHRSVSWYQQTPGQGLQFLFEYFSETQRNKGNFPGRFSGRQFSNSRSEMNVSTLELGDSALYLCASSLSGAEETQYFGPGTRLLVL.

In this sample, this clonotype turned up many times. The chain links TRBV29-1 to TRBJ2-3; 7 nucleotides line up with TRBD2. Germline trimming cut 4 bases from V and 2 bases from J; bases unmatched to any gene: 3. The CDR3 totals 13 residues. Germline V gene lookup returns CDR1 SQVTM and CDR2 ANQGSEA. As DNA, the CDR3 is TGCAGCGTTGCTAGCGGTACCACAGATACGCAGTATTTT. Residues: CSVASGTTDTQYF.

This clonotype was observed at least ten times. The chain employs TRBV7-2 and TRBJ2-5; TRBD2 agrees at 8 bases. V trimming: 0 bases; J trimming: 3 bases; junction bases outside the gene matches: 3. CDR3 length equals 15 residues. The germline gives CDR1 SGHTA, CDR2 FQGNSA. In DNA form, the CDR3 reads TGTGCCAGCAGCTTAGCCAGCGGGGGTAAAGAGACCCAGTACTTC. Its protein is CASSLASGGKETQYF.

Many counts were recorded for this clonotype. V and J are TRBV4-1 and TRBJ2-1, with 7 bases matching TRBD1. The CDR3 consists of 14 residues. The trim removed 3 bases at V and 5 bases at J, leaving 4 bases unmatched. The V gene's germline CDR1 is MGHRA and CDR2 YSYEKL. The CDR3 loop reads CASSQGTVNNEQFF. In nucleotides, the CDR3 is TGCGCCAGCAGCCAGGGGACAGTAAACAATGAGCAGTTCTTC.

This chain joins TRBV3-1 and TRBJ2-2; TRBD1 might be the D (6 bases). V lost 3 bases, J lost 2 bases, and 7 bases lay in between. The length of the CDR3 is 14 residues. Germline CDR1 reads LGHDT; CDR2 reads YNNKEL (reference sequence). Here the CDR3 reads CASSQDSNTGELFF. CDR3 bases: TGTGCCAGCAGCCAGGACAGTAACACCGGGGAGCTGTTTTTT.

The V call is TRBV7-2, the J call TRBJ2-1; 8 nucleotides match TRBD2. The CDR3 length is 14 residues. Germline values: CDR1 SGHTA, CDR2 FQGNSA. Trimming at V came to 3 bases and at J to 7 bases, leaving 5 bases not matched to a gene. The CDR3 spells CASSFSGGLNEQFF. CDR3 DNA: TGTGCCAGCAGCTTCAGCGGGGGTCTGAATGAGCAGTTCTTC.

This sequence joins TRBV28 and TRBJ2-6, with D possibly TRBD2 on 5 matching bases. The germline gives CDR1 MDHEN, CDR2 SYDVKM. The CDR3 is 18 amino acids. Trimming shortened V by 5 bases and J by 0 bases, and 17 bases separated the two germline ends. CDR3 loop: CASSATGDLSSGANVLTF. In nucleotides, the CDR3 is TGTGCCAGCAGTGCGACCGGGGATCTAAGCTCTGGGGCCAACGTCCTGACTTTC.

This clonotype came up a few times. V and J are TRBV29-1 and TRBJ2-1, with D possibly being TRBD2 (6 bases). CDR3 length: 10 residues. The germline V gene has CDR1 SQVTM and CDR2 ANQGSEA. In DNA, the CDR3 is TGCAGTGGGGGAGGCAATGAGCAGTTCTTC. Its translation: CSGGGNEQFF.

In its sample, this clonotype was seen a few times. The V and J genes are TRBV28 and TRBJ2-5, with TRBD1 matching over 8 bases. Germline CDR1 reads MDHEN; CDR2 reads SYDVKM. This CDR3 comprises 16 residues. V lost 6 bases and J lost 0; bases outside the gene matches: 9. CDR3 in DNA: TGTGCCAGCAGCACTAACAGGGGGAATTACCAAGAGACCCAGTACTTC. Translated, it gives CASSTNRGNYQETQYF.

A few counts support this clonotype. The chain couples TRBV7-8 to TRBJ2-2; D may be TRBD2 (6 bases). CDR1 and CDR2 from the germline V gene are SGHVS and FQNEAQ. Trimming removed 5 bases at V and 4 bases at J, with 17 bases between. The CDR3 loop spans 16 amino acids. Written as DNA, the CDR3 is TGTGCCAGCAGCATGATGGCGGGGCTGGTCACCGGGGAGCTGTTTTTT. As protein: CASSMMAGLVTGELFF.

This clonotype was observed a few times. The rearrangement joins TRBV6-2 or TRBV6-3 to TRBJ2-7; 8 nucleotides line up with TRBD2. This CDR3 is 14 amino acids long. In germline, CDR1 is MNHEY, CDR2 SVGEGT. The junction had 4 bases not matched to a gene; V was cut back by 6 bases and J by 0 bases. The CDR3 spells CASREAGDSYEQYF. CDR3 coding DNA: TGTGCCAGCAGAGAAGCGGGAGACTCCTACGAGCAGTACTTC.

The chain has TRBV7-2 and TRBJ1-5; D not certain. Germline V lookup: CDR1 SGHTA, CDR2 FQGNSA. CDR3 length: 14 amino acids. V was pared by 5 bases and J by 3 bases, with 11 bases between. The DNA of the CDR3 is TGTGCCAGCAGCCCGAACAGCTACAATCAGCCCCAGCATTTT. Its translation: CASSPNSYNQPQHF. The complete variable domain, with remaining parts taken from reference TRBV7-2 and TRBJ1-5, reads GAGVSQSPSNKVTEKGKDVELRCDPISGHTALYWYRQSLGQGLEFLIYFQGNSAPDKSGLPSDRFSAERTGGSVSTLTIQRTQQEDSAVYLCASSPNSYNQPQHFGDGTRLSIL.

This clonotype was counted a few times. J is TRBJ2-5 and V is TRBV9; TRBD2 is a possible D gene (5 bases). The length of the CDR3 is 12 residues. Germline loops: CDR1 SGDLS, CDR2 YYNGEE. The germline V and J ends were trimmed by 7 bases and 4 bases, with 11 bases remaining between them. The CDR3 region is CASSGVGETQYF. DNA of the CDR3: TGTGCCAGCTCCGGGGTGGGAGAGACCCAGTACTTC.

The V call is TRBV5-1, the J call TRBJ1-4; D perhaps matches TRBD1 (6 bases). The CDR3 runs 15 residues. V lost 5 bases and J 2 bases, leaving 13 bases between the germline ends. CDR1 is SGHRS, CDR2 YFSETQ, per germline. CDR3 sequence (DNA): TGCGCCAGCAGAGATCAGGGGAGGACTAATGAAAAACTGTTTTTT. Its protein is CASRDQGRTNEKLFF.

The sample holds a few counts of this clonotype. V and J are TRBV15 and TRBJ2-1; a possible D gene is TRBD2 (6 bases). Trimming took 0 bases from V and 1 from J, leaving 10 bases between them. Germline CDR1 LNHNV, CDR2 YYDKDF (reference sequence). The CDR3 is 16 residues long. CDR3 residues: CATSRDLSGSYNEQFF. The CDR3 DNA reads TGTGCCACCAGCAGAGATTTAAGCGGGTCCTACAATGAGCAGTTCTTC.